This T cell receptor (beta chain) originates from a study of T cells in Graves' hyperthyroidism and ophthalmopathy. Study details: Once the initial diagnosis was made, peripheral blood was obtained before any treatment. The study, taken as a whole, reports: With a median lead of 6.5 months before onset, the model predicted ophthalmopathy. Most expanded thyroid clonotypes above 0.001 recurred in blood.

Worth noting for this clonotype: Its antigen is undetermined.

Germline V gene lookup returns CDR1 SGHRS and CDR2 YFSETQ. The length of the CDR3 is 14 residues. The V and J ends lost 0 bases and 7 bases respectively, with 13 bases between them. RNA transcripts served as the template for amplifying TCR beta CDR3 regions. Primed by the HTBI set, a first-round RT-PCR was run on the TCR CDR3. TCRdb analysed the multiplex PCR reads with MiXCR anew, one entry per CDR3 protein. Here the sample spans about 600,000 distinct CDR3 sequences, roughly a sixth being singletons. Fresh peripheral blood, 9.5 to 10 ml of it, supplied the PBMCs. The receptor's source is a middle-aged woman with Graves' ophthalmopathy. The chain uses TRBV5-1 and TRBJ2-5; a possible D gene is TRBD2 (5 bases). Specimen: blood. CDR3 amino acids: CASSLDLTGGTQYF. CDR3 in DNA: TGCGCCAGCAGCTTGGACCTAACCGGAGGGACCCAGTACTTC.